This passage covers 2 T cell receptor beta chains from one sample sequenced in a study of radiotherapy plus CTLA-4 blockade in lung cancer. Some clones are missing from TCRdb's copy, which holds only in-frame ones; the method was immunoSEQ multiplex PCR. The sample holds about 48,000 clones, about 86% seen once. Specimen: peripheral blood, collected from a patient treated with radiotherapy plus ipilimumab. Receptors were obtained from a human donor with non-small cell lung cancer that progressed on radiotherapy plus ipilimumab. Some clones in this sample may be carry-over from other donors' samples.

The gene calls are TRBV7-2 and TRBJ2-3; possible D gene TRBD1, 5 bases. The CDR3 extends over 14 amino acids. Germline V gene sequence: CDR1 SGHTA, CDR2 FQGNSA. Trimming pared 4 bases from V and 3 bases from J, leaving 11 bases between. The CDR3 coding sequence is TGTGCCAGCAGCTCTTGGGGCCTTACAGATACGCAGTATTTT. Its translation is CASSSWGLTDTQYF.

The chain carries TRBV15 and TRBJ1-1; 7 positions match TRBD1. This CDR3 is built from 14 residues. CDR1 is LNHNV and CDR2 is YYDKDF in the germline V gene (reference sequence). V dropped 6 bases and J dropped 11; count of bases not matched to a gene: 15. The CDR3 coding sequence is TGTGCCACCAGTAAGAACGGACAGGTTTGGAGGGCTTTCTTT. Its protein product is CATSKNGQVWRAFF.